The present T cell receptor (beta chain) was sequenced within a study of cytomegalovirus exposure and HLA in healthy donors. The CDR3 loop spans 16 amino acids. V lost 3 bases and J 2 bases, leaving 15 bases between the germline ends. Per germline, CDR1 SGDLS and CDR2 YYNGEE. No CMV serostatus entry exists for this donor. This PCR relied on a set of 60 Vbeta primers and 13 Jbeta primers. The table came from immunoSEQ multiplex PCR; TCRdb's copy has only in-frame clones and leaves some out. The sample lists 95,000 to 150,000 clones; approximately 80% were seen once. To note about this clone: Its antigen is unidentified.

Study outcomes and limitations: In vitro experiments confirmed that three CMV-associated chains were specific for CMV antigens. The HLA-A and HLA-B alleles of most subjects were reportedly predicted accurately from TCR beta sequences. Cytomegalovirus status, reportedly, was diagnosed with high specificity and sensitivity by the classifier.

The sequencing sample was made of PBMCs. The TCR comes from a human donor in good health. The V and J genes are TRBV9 and TRBJ2-1; TRBD2 might be the D (6 bases). The CDR3 coding sequence is TGTGCCAGCAGCGCAACGGGGGTAGCGGCCTACAATGAGCAGTTCTTC. Amino acids: CASSATGVAAYNEQFF.